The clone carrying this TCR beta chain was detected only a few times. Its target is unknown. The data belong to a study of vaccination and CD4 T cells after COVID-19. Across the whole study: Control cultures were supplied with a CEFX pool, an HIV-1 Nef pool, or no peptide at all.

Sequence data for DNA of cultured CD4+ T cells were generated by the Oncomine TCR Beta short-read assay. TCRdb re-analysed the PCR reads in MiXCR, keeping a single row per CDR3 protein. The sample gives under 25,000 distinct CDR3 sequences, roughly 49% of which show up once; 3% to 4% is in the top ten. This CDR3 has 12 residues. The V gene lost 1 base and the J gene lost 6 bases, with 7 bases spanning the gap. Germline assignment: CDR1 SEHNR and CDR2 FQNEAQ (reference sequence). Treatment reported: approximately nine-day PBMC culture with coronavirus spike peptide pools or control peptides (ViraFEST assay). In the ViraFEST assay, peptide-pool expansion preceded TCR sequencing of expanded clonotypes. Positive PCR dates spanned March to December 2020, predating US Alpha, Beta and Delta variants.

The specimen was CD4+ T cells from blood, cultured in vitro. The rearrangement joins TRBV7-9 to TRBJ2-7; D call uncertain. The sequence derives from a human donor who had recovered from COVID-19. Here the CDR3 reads CASSLGAFEQYF. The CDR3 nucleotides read TGTGCCAGCAGCTTAGGGGCTTTCGAGCAGTACTTC.